A single T cell receptor (beta chain) is shown here with its context. Its recognized antigen is unknown. Base-call qualities are not available, and no considerably larger clone is one nucleotide away. This sample was taken from a study of T cell responses to AZD1222 COVID-19 vaccine (TCRdb year 2021). Notes on the research overall: AZD1222 recipients with second doses at about 4 weeks or about 12 weeks were pooled, because spike-specific TCR depth and breadth did not differ between schedules. Enrollment into the trials was organized by age into subgroups of 18-55, 56-69 and 70-plus years, and those subgroups contained approximately 160, 26 and 62 TCR-sequenced participants, respectively. TCR sequencing was performed for about 250 trial participants, of whom around 200 were given two doses of AZD1222 and 26 were given two doses of MenACWY control vaccine.

The CDR3 regions of human TCRbeta chains were subjected to immunosequencing. Per the source publication's procedure: Repertoire TCRs were checked for matches against a reference library of SARS-CoV-2-specific TCRs that had been generated using the MIRA antigen-specificity platform. Breadth was defined as the fraction of unique TCRs that were SARS-CoV-2-associated. Depth was defined as the fraction of total T cells that were SARS-CoV-2-associated. Using the MIRA data, each spike-specific TCR was assigned both to the spike region to which the TCR was reactive and to a CD4 or CD8 class. Log10-transformed breadth and depth values were compared by one-way ANOVA with Sidak's multiple comparisons tests. TCRdb's version of the immuneACCESS table is confined to in-frame rearrangements and falls short of the full clone set. An unresolved V gene accounts for under half of the shortfall where checked; the remainder is of unknown origin. That table is the source of V, J and clone size, and D and trimming were worked out from the DNA. Present in this sample are approximately 110,000 clones, over 75% of which were seen just once. In total, the top ten clones hold roughly 2.7% of the sample.

In light of the paper, this sample's time point label describes: baseline before first vaccination. Vaccinee samples came from UK trials COV001 and COV002, including a single-blind randomized controlled phase 2/3 trial of AZD1222 (ChAdOx1 nCoV-19) in healthy adults. Trial participant PBMC samples were collected at day 0 and day 28 after the second dose for TCRbeta chain sequencing. Points the paper makes about the study in general: Epitopes outside the regions mutated in the B.1.351 and B.1.1.7 variants were reportedly recognized by nearly half of the unique spike-specific TCRs. Because no day 14 peak-response samples were available, repertoires were characterized only after the peak T cell response. Participants were mostly white British and included more females than males, and it was suggested by the authors that clonal diversity may have been underestimated. The 56-69-year group was small, and its depth increase did not reach significance, likely because of low power. After two AZD1222 doses, spike-specific TCR breadth and depth were significantly higher than at day 0 and than in MenACWY recipients. CD4 TCRs associated with the vaccine covered the entire spike protein, and the dominant responses were in regions 160-218 and 743-854. Conclusions about previously exposed vaccinees are limited because only five or six AZD1222 recipients were SARS-CoV-2 seropositive at baseline.

Sequenced material: peripheral blood, taken on day 0 of AZD1222 vaccination. The source of this sequence is an adult in good health.

The CDR3 region: CASSLDRVRQPQHF. In nucleotide form, the sequence is TGTGCCAGCAGCCTCGACAGGGTTCGTCAGCCCCAGCATTTT. This sequence uses TRBV11-2 and TRBJ1-5; the junction holds 7 bases that match TRBD1. Trimming accounts for 5 bases at V and 6 bases at J, while the number of junction bases matched to no gene is 7. CDR1 and CDR2 are drawn from the germline V gene: SGHAT, FQNNGV. Spanning cysteine to phenylalanine, the CDR3 consists of 14 amino acids. CDR3 DNA is the only sequence kept; it has 42 bases, read in frame from the first base.